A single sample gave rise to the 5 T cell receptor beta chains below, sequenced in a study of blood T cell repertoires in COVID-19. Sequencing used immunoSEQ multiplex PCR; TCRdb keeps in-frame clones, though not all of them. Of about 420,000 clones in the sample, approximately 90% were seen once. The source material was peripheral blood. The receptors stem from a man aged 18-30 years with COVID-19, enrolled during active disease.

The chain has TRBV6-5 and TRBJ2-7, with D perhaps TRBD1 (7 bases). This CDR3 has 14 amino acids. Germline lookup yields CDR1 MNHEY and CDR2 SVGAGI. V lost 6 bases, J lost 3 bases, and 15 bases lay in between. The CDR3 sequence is CASRAYRGLYEQYF. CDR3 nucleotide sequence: TGTGCCAGCAGGGCCTACAGGGGACTCTACGAGCAGTACTTC.

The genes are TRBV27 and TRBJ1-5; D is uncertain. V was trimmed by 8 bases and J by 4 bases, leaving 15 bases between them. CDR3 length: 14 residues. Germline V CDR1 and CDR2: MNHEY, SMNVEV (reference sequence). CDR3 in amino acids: CASRPGFGNQPQHF. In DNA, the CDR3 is TGTGCCAGCCGACCAGGCTTTGGGAATCAGCCCCAGCATTTT.

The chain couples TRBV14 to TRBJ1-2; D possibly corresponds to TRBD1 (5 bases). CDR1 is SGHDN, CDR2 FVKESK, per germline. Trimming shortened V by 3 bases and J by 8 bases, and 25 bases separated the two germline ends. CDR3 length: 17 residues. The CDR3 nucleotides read TGTGCCAGCAGCCAGGACCCCCAAATGGACATTCTCTTAGGCTACACCTTC. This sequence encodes CASSQDPQMDILLGYTF.

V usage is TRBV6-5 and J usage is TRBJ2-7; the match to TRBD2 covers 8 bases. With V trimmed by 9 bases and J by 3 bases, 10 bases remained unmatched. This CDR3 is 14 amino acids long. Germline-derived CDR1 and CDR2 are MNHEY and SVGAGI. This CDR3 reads CASSIQRGLYEQYF. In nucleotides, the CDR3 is TGTGCCAGTTCCATTCAGCGGGGGCTCTACGAGCAGTACTTC.

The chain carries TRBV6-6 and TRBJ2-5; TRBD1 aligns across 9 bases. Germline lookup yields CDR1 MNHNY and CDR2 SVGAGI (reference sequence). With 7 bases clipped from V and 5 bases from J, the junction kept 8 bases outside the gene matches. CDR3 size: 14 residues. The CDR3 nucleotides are TGTGCCAGCACCGCCGGGACAGGGAGGGAGACCCAGTACTTC. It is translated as CASTAGTGRETQYF.